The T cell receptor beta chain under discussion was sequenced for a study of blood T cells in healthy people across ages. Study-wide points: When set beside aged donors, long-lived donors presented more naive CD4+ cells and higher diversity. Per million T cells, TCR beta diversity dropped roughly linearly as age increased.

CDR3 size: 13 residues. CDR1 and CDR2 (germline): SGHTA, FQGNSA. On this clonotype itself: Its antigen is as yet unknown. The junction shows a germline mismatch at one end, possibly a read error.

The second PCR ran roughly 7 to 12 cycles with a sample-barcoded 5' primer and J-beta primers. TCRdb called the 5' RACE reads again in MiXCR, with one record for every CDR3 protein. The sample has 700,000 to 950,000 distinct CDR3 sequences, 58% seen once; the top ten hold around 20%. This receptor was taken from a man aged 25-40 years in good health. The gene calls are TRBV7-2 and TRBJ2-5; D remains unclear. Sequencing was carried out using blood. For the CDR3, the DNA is TGTGCCAGCAGCGTAGCATACCGGGAGACCCAGTACTTC. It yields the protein CASSVAYRETQYF.